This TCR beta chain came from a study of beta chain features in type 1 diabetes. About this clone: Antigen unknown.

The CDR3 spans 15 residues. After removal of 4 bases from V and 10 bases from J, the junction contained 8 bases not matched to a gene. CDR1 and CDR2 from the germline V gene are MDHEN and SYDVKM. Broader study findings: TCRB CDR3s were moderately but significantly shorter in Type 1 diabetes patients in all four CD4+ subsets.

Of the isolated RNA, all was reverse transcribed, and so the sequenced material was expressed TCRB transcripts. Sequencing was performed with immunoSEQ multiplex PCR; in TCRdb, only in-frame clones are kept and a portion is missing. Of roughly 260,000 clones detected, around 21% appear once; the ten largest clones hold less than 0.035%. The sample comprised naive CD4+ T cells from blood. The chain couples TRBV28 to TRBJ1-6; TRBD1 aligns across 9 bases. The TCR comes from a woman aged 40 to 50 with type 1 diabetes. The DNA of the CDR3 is TGTGCCAGCAGTTCCCGGGACAGGGAAATCTCACCCCTCCACTTT. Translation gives CASSSRDREISPLHF.